The T cell receptor (beta chain) described here comes from a study of blood T cells in healthy people across ages. Primed by a sample-barcoded 5' primer and a J-beta primer mix, a second PCR proceeded for roughly 6 to 12 cycles. One entry per CDR3 protein, called by TCRdb with MiXCR from the 5' RACE reads. Here the sample spans 1,100,000 or so distinct CDR3 sequences, under 45% being singletons. This clonotype was seen only a few times. The CDR3 contains 14 residues. Trimming cost V 6 bases and J 5 bases; bases outside gene matches: 5. In germline, CDR1 is MDHEN, CDR2 SYDVKM. The sample was blood. The genes are TRBV28 and TRBJ1-5; the match to TRBD1 covers 9 bases. The sequence derives from a woman in her fifties or sixties in good health. The CDR3 spells CASRGTGQYQPQHF. As DNA, the CDR3 is TGTGCCAGCAGGGGGACAGGGCAGTATCAGCCCCAGCATTTT.